A selection of T cell receptor beta chains follows, all from one sample in a study of regulatory T cells. Data came from immunoSEQ multiplex PCR; TCRdb stores just in-frame clones and leaves some out. The table records more than 15,000 clones, around 84% of them present only once. Sequenced input: conventional CD4+ T cells sorted from blood. These receptors were collected from a person aged 30 to 40 with CD3G deficiency. Each CDR3 is given with its conserved first and last residue. The D gene is left open where the match is weak. Clone size appears in some rows only: once, few, many, or a class for an expanded clone.

j_gene,len,v_gene,d_gene,abundance,CDR3nt,CDR3aa
TRBJ2-7,14,TRBV7-6,NA,few,TGTGCCAGCAGCTTAGGGGTTTTCTCCTACGAGCAGTACTTC,CASSLGVFSYEQYF
TRBJ2-6,16,TRBV19,NA,NA,TGTGCCAGTAGTACTTCCGGGAGCTCTGGGGCCAACGTCCTGACTTTC,CASSTSGSSGANVLTF
TRBJ2-1,12,TRBV6-5,TRBD2,once,TGTGCCAGCAGTAGGACTAGCGGTGAGCAGTTCTTC,CASSRTSGEQFF
TRBJ2-2,16,TRBV28,TRBD2,NA,TGTGCCAGCAGTTTATCTGGGACTAGCGGGGTCGGGGAGCTGTTTTTT,CASSLSGTSGVGELFF
TRBJ2-7,16,TRBV5-1,TRBD1,once,TGCGCCAGCAGCTTGTCCCCGACAGGGCCAGGTTACGAGCAGTACTTC,CASSLSPTGPGYEQYF
TRBJ1-2,15,TRBV10-3,NA,NA,TGTGCCAGCAGGGGTGGATCGGGCAGGGGATATGGCTACACCTTC,CASRGGSGRGYGYTF
TRBJ1-1,13,TRBV6-6,NA,NA,TGTGCCAGCAGTTACGGTACGAACACTGAAGCTTTCTTT,CASSYGTNTEAFF
TRBJ1-3,16,TRBV5-1,TRBD1,large,TGCGCCAGCAGCTCGCAGACCGGGACAGCTGGAAACACCATATATTTT,CASSSQTGTAGNTIYF
TRBJ1-2,15,TRBV4-1,NA,NA,TGCGCCAGCAGTCCTCAGACGGGACATAACTATGGCTACACCTTC,CASSPQTGHNYGYTF
TRBJ1-2,17,TRBV27,NA,NA,TGTGCCAGCAGTTTATCGGGGGCTACACCGCGATGGGGAGGCTACACCTTC,CASSLSGATPRWGGYTF
TRBJ2-7,13,TRBV6-6,NA,NA,TGTGCCAGCAGCACAGATAGCACCTACGAGCAGTACTTC,CASSTDSTYEQYF
TRBJ2-7,14,TRBV7-3,NA,once,TGTGCCAGCAGCTTAGGCCCCGGGGGCTACGAGCAGTACTTC,CASSLGPGGYEQYF
TRBJ2-7,12,TRBV28,NA,NA,TGTGCCAGCAGTTTCCGCAGGGGCGAGCAGTACTTC,CASSFRRGEQYF
TRBJ2-1,15,TRBV28,TRBD2,NA,TGTGCCAGCAGTCTCCCGGGGGGGGCCTACAATGAGCAGTTCTTC,CASSLPGGAYNEQFF
TRBJ1-6,14,TRBV7-2,NA,few,TGTGCCAGCAGCTTAAAGTTAGGGCGGTCACCCCTCCACTTT,CASSLKLGRSPLHF
TRBJ2-7,14,TRBV7-8,NA,NA,TGTGCCAGCAGCTTAAAGGGGGGCGGGTCGGAGCAGTACTTC,CASSLKGGGSEQYF
TRBJ2-5,17,TRBV7-8,NA,NA,TGTGCCAGCAGCCTAGGGACCCCAGTTCCAGGCCAAGAGACCCAGTACTTC,CASSLGTPVPGQETQYF
TRBJ2-2,14,TRBV7-8,NA,NA,TGTGCCAGCAGCCCCGCCGGGGCCACCGGGGAGCTGTTTTTT,CASSPAGATGELFF
TRBJ1-2,14,TRBV28,TRBD1,NA,TGTGCCAGCAGTTTACCGACAGGGCGGGATGGCTACACCTTC,CASSLPTGRDGYTF
TRBJ2-5,17,TRBV11-2,NA,NA,TGTGCCAGCAGCTTAGGAGTTTATTGGGGAGACCAAGAGACCCAGTACTTC,CASSLGVYWGDQETQYF
TRBJ1-2,10,TRBV21-1,NA,NA,TGTGCCAGCAGCCTTAAGGGCTACACCTTC,CASSLKGYTF
TRBJ2-2,16,TRBV7-2,TRBD1,NA,TGTGCCAGCAGCAGGAGGACAGGGGTTCTTCCCGGGGAGCTGTTTTTT,CASSRRTGVLPGELFF
TRBJ1-2,16,TRBV6-6,NA,NA,TGTGCCAGCATGAGGGGGGGTTGGGGTTCTAACTATGGCTACACCTTC,CASMRGGWGSNYGYTF
TRBJ1-2,14,TRBV6-6,TRBD1,NA,TGTGCCAGCAGGACAGGGGGCACGAGATATGGCTACACCTTC,CASRTGGTRYGYTF
TRBJ1-2,16,TRBV30,NA,NA,TGTGCCTGGAGTTTCCGGGACCTAAAAGCGAACTATGGCTACACCTTC,CAWSFRDLKANYGYTF
TRBJ2-5,12,TRBV6-6,NA,NA,TGTGCCAGCAGTCTAGATGGGGAGACCCAGTACTTC,CASSLDGETQYF
TRBJ1-2,15,TRBV28,TRBD1,NA,TGTGCCAGCAGTTTCTCGGACAGGGCGCTCTATGGCTACACCTTC,CASSFSDRALYGYTF
TRBJ2-3,13,TRBV28,NA,NA,TGTGCCAGCAGTTTGTCAAGCACAGATACGCAGTATTTT,CASSLSSTDTQYF
TRBJ2-1,13,TRBV7-9,NA,few,TGTGCCAGCAGCCCCCGGACTAAAAATGAGCAGTTCTTC,CASSPRTKNEQFF
TRBJ2-7,17,TRBV28,TRBD1,NA,TGTGCCAGCAGCCGTTTGTGGGGACAGGGGAGGGCCTACGAGCAGTACTTC,CASSRLWGQGRAYEQYF
TRBJ1-1,12,TRBV27,NA,NA,TGTGCCAGCAGAACCGGGGGAGCAGAAGCTTTCTTT,CASRTGGAEAFF
TRBJ1-2,14,TRBV6-6,NA,NA,TGTGCCAGCAGTTCGGTTGGCAGGAGCTATGGCTACACCTTC,CASSSVGRSYGYTF
TRBJ1-4,18,TRBV19,NA,NA,TGTGCCAGTAGTATAGATCTTCTCCGGCGTACTGTAGGGGAAAAACTGTTTTTT,CASSIDLLRRTVGEKLFF
TRBJ2-7,14,TRBV6-1,NA,once,TGTGCCAGCAGGAACCGGGACTCCACTGTTGAGCAGTACTTC,CASRNRDSTVEQYF
TRBJ2-3,13,TRBV5-1,NA,NA,TGCGCCAGCAGCTTGGCCTTGGGGCATACGCAGTATTTT,CASSLALGHTQYF